A selection of T cell receptor beta chains follows, all from one sample in a study of T cell responses to AZD1222 COVID-19 vaccine. Clones were read by immunoSEQ multiplex PCR, and TCRdb kept only the in-frame ones, dropping some. The table has roughly 100,000 clones, 92% seen once; the top ten hold approximately 1.1%. The sample here was peripheral blood, taken on day 0 of AZD1222 vaccination. Receptors originate from an adult in good health. Each CDR3 is given with its conserved first and last residue. Fields, in order: J gene, D gene, V gene, clone size, CDR3 protein, CDR3 DNA. D genes are given only for firm matches. Expanded clones get a size class; other rows say once, few or many, or leave the size out.

>TRBJ1-4|.|TRBV19|.
CASSKRDAYLKLFF
TGTGCCAGTAGTAAACGGGACGCCTATCTAAAACTGTTTTTT
>TRBJ1-1|TRBD1|TRBV6-5|.
CASQDRLNTEAFF
TGTGCCAGCCAGGACAGGTTGAACACTGAAGCTTTCTTT
>TRBJ2-5|.|TRBV4-2|.
CASSQDFMAETQYF
TGTGCCAGCAGCCAAGATTTCATGGCAGAGACCCAGTACTTC
>TRBJ2-7|.|TRBV4-2|once
CASSQDPGTHEQYF
TGTGCCAGCAGCCAAGACCCTGGGACCCACGAGCAGTACTTC
>TRBJ2-7|.|TRBV30|.
CAWQIIKSGTGLYEQYF
TGTGCCTGGCAAATAATCAAGAGCGGGACAGGTCTCTACGAGCAGTACTTC
>TRBJ1-2|.|TRBV6-6|.
CASVRTDGNYGYTF
TGTGCCAGCGTCCGGACGGACGGTAACTATGGCTACACCTTC
>TRBJ2-5|TRBD2|TRBV19|.
CASSIGLAGFQETQYF
TGTGCCAGTAGTATAGGACTAGCGGGGTTCCAAGAGACCCAGTACTTC
>TRBJ2-7|TRBD1|TRBV7-2|.
CASSSTGGYNEQYF
TGTGCCAGCAGCTCGACAGGGGGGTACAACGAGCAGTACTTC
>TRBJ1-1|.|TRBV21-1|.
CASSKDVNTEAFF
TGTGCCAGCAGCAAAGATGTGAACACTGAAGCTTTCTTT
>TRBJ2-3|.|TRBV6-2/TRBV6-3|.
CASSYEAKATDTQYF
TGTGCCAGCAGTTACGAGGCGAAGGCGACAGATACGCAGTATTTT
>TRBJ2-7|.|TRBV11-3|.
CASSPGQDEQYF
TGTGCCAGCAGCCCGGGACAAGACGAGCAGTACTTC
>TRBJ1-6|.|TRBV30|.
CAQAPGRSYNSPLHF
TGTGCTCAAGCTCCGGGAAGGTCCTATAATTCACCCCTCCACTTT
>TRBJ1-6|.|TRBV6-5|.
CASTSTGANSPLHF
TGTGCCAGCACATCGACAGGAGCCAATTCACCCCTCCACTTT
>TRBJ1-3|.|TRBV5-1|once
CASSSGTLGNTIYF
TGCGCCAGCAGCTCAGGGACACTTGGAAACACCATATATTTT
>TRBJ1-1|.|TRBV10-3|.
CAISESTRDYTEAFF
TGTGCCATCAGTGAGTCAACCCGGGACTACACTGAAGCTTTCTTT
>TRBJ2-7|TRBD2|TRBV6-5|.
CASRPSGGAYEQYF
TGTGCCAGCCGACCTAGCGGGGGTGCCTACGAGCAGTACTTC
>TRBJ2-3|.|TRBV2|.
CARGPVGADTQYF
TGTGCCAGAGGCCCGGTGGGGGCAGATACGCAGTATTTT
>TRBJ2-1|TRBD1|TRBV11-1|.
CASSSGQGTYNEQFF
TGTGCCAGCAGCTCCGGACAGGGAACCTACAATGAGCAGTTCTTC
>TRBJ1-4|.|TRBV19|.
CASSSRQGTTEKLFF
TGTGCCAGTAGTAGCCGCCAGGGTACCACTGAAAAACTGTTTTTT
>TRBJ1-4|.|TRBV28|.
CASSSVGGRKEKLFF
TGTGCCAGCAGTTCCGTCGGGGGGAGGAAAGAAAAACTGTTTTTT
>TRBJ1-4|.|TRBV11-3|.
CASRPGLGVEKLFF
TGTGCCAGCAGACCGGGGCTGGGGGTAGAAAAACTGTTTTTT
>TRBJ2-3|.|TRBV13|.
CASSASGTLADTQYF
TGTGCCAGCAGCGCCTCCGGGACCCTCGCAGATACGCAGTATTTT
>TRBJ2-1|TRBD2|TRBV7-8|.
CASRSLAGQSSYNEQFF
TGTGCCAGCAGATCTCTAGCGGGCCAAAGCTCCTACAATGAGCAGTTCTTC
>TRBJ2-6|.|TRBV7-2|.
CASSLKRANVLTF
TGTGCCAGCAGCTTAAAACGGGCCAACGTCCTGACTTTC
>TRBJ1-3|.|TRBV19|.
CASSARRVSSGNTIYF
TGTGCCAGTAGTGCTCGACGCGTGAGCTCTGGAAACACCATATATTTT
>TRBJ2-2|TRBD2|TRBV5-1|.
CASSPLAGLDTGELFF
TGCGCCAGCAGCCCTCTAGCGGGTCTCGACACCGGGGAGCTGTTTTTT
>TRBJ2-1|.|TRBV6-2/TRBV6-3|.
CASSWNRDGEQFF
TGTGCCAGCAGTTGGAACCGAGACGGTGAGCAGTTCTTC
>TRBJ1-2|.|TRBV9|.
CASSTGKYGYTF
TGTGCCAGCAGCACAGGGAAGTATGGCTACACCTTC
>TRBJ1-2|.|TRBV29-1|.
CSVPDRTYGYTF
TGCAGCGTTCCCGACAGGACCTATGGCTACACCTTC
>TRBJ2-7|.|TRBV6-1|.
CASSEEGPTYEQYF
TGTGCCAGCAGTGAAGAAGGACCCACCTACGAGCAGTACTTC
>TRBJ2-7|TRBD2|TRBV7-8|once
CASSLREGEQGTYEQYF
TGTGCCAGCAGCTTACGGGAGGGGGAACAGGGAACCTACGAGCAGTACTTC
>TRBJ2-7|TRBD2|TRBV18|once
CASSLGLAYEQYF
TGTGCCAGCTCCCTGGGACTAGCCTACGAGCAGTACTTC
>TRBJ1-4|.|TRBV18|.
CASSPLATNEKLFF
TGTGCCAGCTCACCATTGGCAACTAATGAAAAACTGTTTTTT
>TRBJ2-3|.|TRBV3-1/TRBV3-2|.
CASSPAGSLTDTQYF
TGTGCCAGCAGCCCTGCGGGGAGCCTCACAGATACGCAGTATTTT
>TRBJ2-2|.|TRBV5-1|.
CASSPGRPNTGELFF
TGCGCCAGCAGCCCGGGACGGCCGAACACCGGGGAGCTGTTTTTT
>TRBJ2-7|.|TRBV6-5|.
CASSYGLGGSYEQYF
TGTGCCAGCAGTTACGGGCTAGGGGGATCCTACGAGCAGTACTTC
>TRBJ2-2|.|TRBV19|.
CASSVQGPGELFF
TGTGCCAGTAGTGTGCAGGGGCCCGGGGAGCTGTTTTTT
>TRBJ1-6|.|TRBV6-5|.
CASGGARSPLHF
TGTGCCAGCGGAGGGGCACGTTCACCCCTCCACTTT
>TRBJ1-5|.|TRBV2|.
CASSGSGNQPQHF
TGTGCCAGCAGCGGGTCCGGTAATCAGCCCCAGCATTTT
>TRBJ2-3|TRBD1|TRBV18|.
CASSRQGSTDTQYF
TGTGCCAGCTCACGACAGGGATCCACAGATACGCAGTATTTT
>TRBJ2-1|TRBD2|TRBV3-1/TRBV3-2|.
CASSQVAGRAYNEQFF
TGTGCCAGCAGCCAAGTGGCCGGGAGGGCCTACAATGAGCAGTTCTTC
>TRBJ2-7|.|TRBV29-1|.
CSVAGQGTYEQYF
TGCAGCGTTGCGGGGCAGGGGACCTACGAGCAGTACTTC
>TRBJ1-2|.|TRBV5-1|.
CASSLGPYYGYTF
TGCGCCAGCAGCTTGGGCCCCTACTATGGCTACACCTTC
>TRBJ2-3|.|TRBV6-5|.
CASSLGQFSTDTQYF
TGTGCCAGCAGTTTAGGACAGTTCAGCACAGATACGCAGTATTTT
>TRBJ2-7|.|TRBV28|.
CASSLPGARGYEQYF
TGTGCCAGCAGTTTACCGGGGGCGAGGGGCTACGAGCAGTACTTC
>TRBJ2-1|TRBD2|TRBV5-4|.
CASSPGLAEGSYNEQFF
TGTGCCAGCAGCCCGGGACTAGCGGAGGGCTCCTACAATGAGCAGTTCTTC
>TRBJ1-1|.|TRBV28|.
CASKARPAWGQDTEAFF
TGTGCCAGCAAAGCTCGCCCGGCCTGGGGGCAGGACACTGAAGCTTTCTTT
>TRBJ2-3|.|TRBV28|.
CASIHSGVSGTDTQYF
TGTGCCAGCATCCACAGTGGGGTTAGCGGCACAGATACGCAGTATTTT
>TRBJ2-7|.|TRBV7-2|.
CASSFIRQEQYF
TGTGCCAGCAGCTTTATTCGCCAGGAGCAGTACTTC